Shown below are 15 T cell receptor beta chains from a single sample sequenced in a study of Ad26.COV2.S vaccination and SARS-CoV-2 variants. Treatment noted: some 20 received Ad26.COV2.S at low or high dose, single or two shots; about 5 received placebo; per-sample allocation not given. Sampling happened 63 days after the first vaccine or placebo injection. Assay used: immunoSEQ multiplex PCR; TCRdb lists only in-frame clones, some missing. The profile shows 400,000 to 500,000 clones, roughly 89% of them singletons. This specimen consisted of peripheral blood, obtained in a trial of Ad26.COV2.S vaccine versus placebo. The source of these receptors is a person aged 18-60 years who received the Ad26.COV2.S COVID-19 vaccine or a placebo.

This chain uses TRBV6-5 with TRBJ1-6; no clear D gene. This CDR3 has 14 residues. The V and J ends lost 2 bases and 7 bases respectively, with 9 bases between them. Germline lookup yields CDR1 MNHEY and CDR2 SVGAGI. CDR3: CASSYDIVNSPLHF. The CDR3 nucleotides are TGTGCCAGCAGTTACGACATAGTCAATTCACCCCTCCACTTT.

This clone occurred a few times. The chain carries TRBV27 and TRBJ1-2; D may be TRBD1 (5 bases). The germline V and J ends were trimmed by 5 bases and 7 bases, with 14 bases remaining between them. The CDR3 is 13 residues long. In germline, CDR1 is MNHEY, CDR2 SMNVEV (reference sequence). The CDR3 sequence: CASSRPGASGYTF. The CDR3 region has the DNA TGTGCCAGCAGTCGCCCCGGGGCTTCTGGCTACACCTTC.

This rearrangement joins TRBV5-4 to TRBJ2-4, with 9 bases matching TRBD1. Germline CDR1 SGHNT, CDR2 YYREEE (reference sequence). CDR3 length: 13 amino acids. Trimming at V came to 4 bases and at J to 8 bases, leaving 4 bases not matched to a gene. The CDR3 DNA follows: TGTGCCAGCAGCCGGGACAGGGACGACATTCAGTACTTC. Protein: CASSRDRDDIQYF.

With regard to this clone: Other DNA variants within this sample encode the same CDR3. J is TRBJ2-7 and V is TRBV2, with TRBD1 as a possible D gene (6 bases). The CDR3 loop spans 14 amino acids. V gave up 3 bases and J gave up 0 bases, with 9 bases separating them. From germline, CDR1 is SNHLY and CDR2 FYNNEI. Here the CDR3 reads CASSDQGSSYEQYF. CDR3 in DNA: TGTGCCAGCAGTGATCAGGGGAGCTCCTACGAGCAGTACTTC.

V gene TRBV7-2 combines with J gene TRBJ2-1; 10 bases agree with TRBD2. Germline CDR1 SGHTA, CDR2 FQGNSA. The CDR3 sequence is 14 residues long. V dropped 2 bases and J dropped 15; count of bases not matched to a gene: 10. CDR3 in amino acids: CASSLIASGSSPFF. The CDR3, as DNA: TGTGCCAGCAGCTTAATCGCTAGCGGGAGTAGTCCGTTCTTC.

This clone was seen a few times. The chain is built from TRBV15 and TRBJ2-1; 8 bases are a match to TRBD2. Per the germline V gene, CDR1 is LNHNV and CDR2 is YYDKDF (reference sequence). V trimming: 8 bases; J trimming: 4 bases; junction bases outside the gene matches: 10. This CDR3 has 15 amino acids. This chain's CDR3 is CATGPGLDLYNEQFF. CDR3 sequence (DNA): TGTGCCACCGGACCGGGACTAGACCTATACAATGAGCAGTTCTTC.

The J gene is TRBJ2-5, the V gene TRBV5-1, with 10 bases aligning to TRBD1. J lost 5 bases, V lost 4 bases, and 8 bases had no gene match. Per the germline V gene, CDR1 is SGHRS and CDR2 is YFSETQ. The CDR3 length is 15 residues. The DNA of the CDR3 is TGCGCCAGCAGCACCTCAGCGGGACAGGGGGAGACCCAGTACTTC. This sequence encodes CASSTSAGQGETQYF.

This clone was observed a single time. V and J are TRBV30 and TRBJ1-1; 7 bases match TRBD1. The germline gives CDR1 GTSNPN, CDR2 SVGIG (reference sequence). Unmatched junction bases numbered 7, after V lost 4 bases and J lost 8 bases. The CDR3 consists of 12 residues. CDR3 DNA: TGTGCCTGGAAACAGGGGATCTCAGAAGCTTTCTTT. Protein product: CAWKQGISEAFF.

The J gene is TRBJ2-7, the V gene TRBV5-6; a possible D gene is TRBD1 (5 bases). The CDR3 sequence is 12 residues long. Trimming took off 3 bases at V and 3 bases at J, with 7 bases between the two ends. The germline V gene encodes CDR1 SGHDT and CDR2 YYEEEE. The CDR3 reads CASSSRDYEQYF. The CDR3 bases are TGTGCCAGCAGCTCCAGGGACTACGAGCAGTACTTC.

The chain recombines TRBV5-5 with TRBJ1-1, with D possibly matching TRBD1 (5 bases). In germline, CDR1 is SGHKS, CDR2 YYEKEE (reference sequence). Deletions cut 2 bases from V and 7 bases from J, with 9 bases between. The length of the CDR3 is 12 residues. The CDR3 DNA sequence: TGTGCCAGCAGCTTTCATGACAGTGAAGCTTTCTTT. This gives the protein CASSFHDSEAFF.

This clone was seen just once. The V call is TRBV5-1, the J call TRBJ2-3, with D unresolved. Trimming left V 1 base short and J 7 bases short, with 10 bases between. The germline V gene has CDR1 SGHRS and CDR2 YFSETQ. The CDR3 totals 13 residues. The CDR3 coding sequence is TGCGCCAGCAGCTTGAACTATAGGTATACGCAGTATTTT. This translates into CASSLNYRYTQYF.

The chain joins TRBV7-9 to TRBJ1-5; D gene unclear. CDR3 length equals 13 residues. Germline V gene sequence: CDR1 SEHNR, CDR2 FQNEAQ (reference sequence). Between the trimmed V and J ends, which lost 1 base and 9 bases, there was a span of 10 bases. The CDR3 spells CASSLDQVPPQHF. In DNA form, the CDR3 reads TGTGCCAGCAGCTTAGACCAGGTGCCGCCCCAGCATTTT.

This chain connects TRBV27 to TRBJ1-1; D uncertain. Germline V lookup: CDR1 MNHEY, CDR2 SMNVEV (reference sequence). The CDR3 has 15 residues. The V end lost 3 bases, the J end lost 1 base, and 12 bases lay between the germline ends. The CDR3 spells CASSFGPPSNTEAFF. DNA for the CDR3: TGTGCCAGCAGTTTTGGACCGCCATCGAACACTGAAGCTTTCTTT.

This clone was detected once. This chain links TRBV28 with TRBJ1-3, with D perhaps TRBD1 (5 bases). The CDR3 contains 14 residues. In germline, CDR1 is MDHEN, CDR2 SYDVKM. V gave up 7 bases and J gave up 8 bases, with 18 bases separating them. The CDR3 is CASTPGGVWDTIYF. The CDR3 nucleotides read TGTGCCAGCACCCCTGGGGGAGTTTGGGACACCATATATTTT.

The chain carries TRBV9 and TRBJ1-1; 8 bases map to TRBD1. Losses at the gene ends were 3 bases for V and 2 bases for J; bases not matched to a gene: 6. This CDR3 comprises 15 residues. CDR1 is SGDLS, CDR2 YYNGEE, per germline. In nucleotides, the CDR3 is TGTGCCAGCAGCGCCCGGACAGGGCCAAACACTGAAGCTTTCTTT. Its protein is CASSARTGPNTEAFF.